Shown below are 22 T cell receptor beta chains from a single sample sequenced in a study of blood T cell repertoires in COVID-19. The table came from immunoSEQ multiplex PCR; TCRdb's copy has only in-frame clones and leaves some out. The data hold 450,000 or so clones, with 80% to 90% observed a single time. Material: peripheral blood. Every receptor here comes from a young man with COVID-19, enrolled during active disease.

The chain joins TRBV7-8 to TRBJ2-1; maybe TRBD2 (6 bases). Trimming shortened V by 5 bases and J by 2 bases, and 16 bases separated the two germline ends. The CDR3 has 16 amino acids. Germline V gene lookup returns CDR1 SGHVS and CDR2 FQNEAQ. CDR3 loop: CASSPPGTQAYNEQFF. DNA of the CDR3: TGTGCCAGCAGCCCGCCCGGGACTCAAGCCTACAATGAGCAGTTCTTC.

This clone was picked up a small number of times. V gene TRBV11-3 combines with J gene TRBJ1-2, with 7 bases that match TRBD1. Looked up from germline, CDR1 is SGHNT and CDR2 is YENEEA. CDR3 length: 13 amino acids. V shed 5 bases, J shed 3 bases, and the junction held 3 bases outside the gene matches. The CDR3 DNA reads TGTGCCAGCAGCCCTGGACAGGACTATGGCTACACCTTC. Its translation: CASSPGQDYGYTF.

This clone was found a few times. The V and J genes are TRBV12-5 and TRBJ2-1, with D uncertain. The CDR3 consists of 16 residues. V shed 2 bases and J shed 0 bases, with 11 bases lying between them. Germline V lookup: CDR1 LGHNT, CDR2 FRNRAP. CDR3 region: CASGLSLPSSYNEQFF. As DNA, the CDR3 is TGTGCTAGTGGTTTGTCTCTGCCGAGCTCCTACAATGAGCAGTTCTTC.

CDR3 loop: CASSLGTGVTEAFF. For the CDR3, the DNA is TGCGCCAGCAGTCTTGGGACAGGAGTCACTGAAGCTTTCTTT. The J gene is TRBJ1-1, the V gene TRBV23-1, with 8 bases that match TRBD1. TRBV23-1 is placed among ORFs of uncertain function. J lost 4 bases, V lost 4 bases, and 5 bases had no gene match. The CDR3 length is 14 residues.

The gene calls are TRBV6-6 and TRBJ2-1; 8 bases map to TRBD2. Per germline, CDR1 MNHNY and CDR2 SVGAGI (reference sequence). CDR3 length equals 15 residues. V gave up 1 base and J gave up 9 bases; unmatched junction bases: 8. The CDR3 loop is CASSYLREARGEQFF. DNA for the CDR3: TGTGCCAGCAGTTACTTGCGGGAGGCCCGGGGTGAGCAGTTCTTC.

This sequence joins TRBV6-5 and TRBJ1-2, with D uncertain. The CDR3 totals 12 residues. Germline V gene data show CDR1 as MNHEY and CDR2 as SVGAGI. V lost 7 bases and J 6 bases, leaving 12 bases between the germline ends. The CDR3 DNA follows: TGTGCCAGCACCCAGGCGGGTAATGGCTACACCTTC. This codes for CASTQAGNGYTF.

V and J are TRBV2 and TRBJ2-2; maybe TRBD2 (5 bases). CDR3 length: 16 residues. The germline V and J ends were trimmed by 1 base and 4 bases, with 13 bases remaining between them. CDR1 and CDR2 from the germline V gene are SNHLY and FYNNEI. The CDR3 sequence is CASSEGAGISTGELFF. DNA for the CDR3: TGTGCCAGCAGTGAAGGGGCGGGTATTAGCACCGGGGAGCTGTTTTTT.

The genes are TRBV4-1 and TRBJ2-1, with a weak D call TRBD1 (5 bases). V lost 1 base, J lost 0 bases, and 13 bases lay in between. Germline lookup yields CDR1 MGHRA and CDR2 YSYEKL. The CDR3 has 17 amino acids. The CDR3 coding sequence is TGCGCCAGCAGCCAAGCCCTCCGACAGAGCTCCTACAATGAGCAGTTCTTC. This gives the protein CASSQALRQSSYNEQFF.

This clone was observed a few times. This chain links TRBV3-1 (or the pseudogene TRBV3-2) with TRBJ2-2; perhaps TRBD1 as D (6 bases). V was pared by 6 bases and J by 6 bases, with 11 bases between. Germline CDR1 reads LGHDT; CDR2 reads YNNKEL (reference sequence). The CDR3 contains 13 residues. CDR3 bases: TGTGCCAGCAGTCACAGGGACCCCGGGGAGCTGTTTTTT. Amino acid sequence: CASSHRDPGELFF.

A note on this clone: Additional DNA sequences in this sample encode the identical CDR3. This rearrangement joins TRBV5-5 to TRBJ2-5, with a possible D match to TRBD1 (5 bases). Per the germline V gene, CDR1 is SGHKS and CDR2 is YYEKEE (reference sequence). Trimming cost V 0 bases and J 2 bases, with 8 bases left between them. This CDR3 has 14 residues. Written as DNA, the CDR3 is TGTGCCAGCAGCTTGGGACAGCTTCAAGAGACCCAGTACTTC. Amino acid sequence: CASSLGQLQETQYF.

The chain combines TRBV2 with TRBJ1-3, with a tentative D call TRBD1 (6 bases). This CDR3 has 14 amino acids. Germline V gene data show CDR1 as SNHLY and CDR2 as FYNNEI. V dropped 6 bases and J dropped 0 bases, with 9 bases sitting between them. The CDR3 spells CASRWDNSGNTIYF. CDR3 DNA sequence: TGTGCCAGCAGATGGGACAACTCTGGAAACACCATATATTTT.

The CDR3 DNA sequence: TGCGCCAGCAGCTTGGCCACAGCCTCACCGAACTATGGCTACACCTTC. Protein product: CASSLATASPNYGYTF. The rearrangement joins TRBV5-1 to TRBJ1-2; no firm D call. CDR1 SGHRS and CDR2 YFSETQ come from the germline V gene. The length of the CDR3 is 16 residues. With 0 bases removed from V and 2 bases from J, the gap between germline ends came to 14 bases.

A single count supports this clone. The rearrangement joins TRBV15 to TRBJ2-5; D is unclear. V was cut by 1 base and J by 2 bases, with 11 bases left in between. The CDR3 sequence is 15 residues long. Germline CDR1 reads LNHNV; CDR2 reads YYDKDF (reference sequence). DNA for the CDR3: TGTGCCACCAGCAGAGTGAAGATGACACAAGAGACCCAGTACTTC. Residues: CATSRVKMTQETQYF.

The chain couples TRBV25-1 to TRBJ2-3; no reliable D call. From germline, CDR1 is MGHDK and CDR2 SYGVNS. The CDR3 runs to 15 residues. Trimming shortened V by 1 base and J by 0 bases, and 8 bases separated the two germline ends. The CDR3 DNA follows: TGTGCCAGCAGTGAATTTACTGAAAGCACAGATACGCAGTATTTT. This encodes CASSEFTESTDTQYF.

This clone was recorded a few times. The rearrangement uses TRBV6-5 and TRBJ1-1, with D unclear. From germline, CDR1 is MNHEY and CDR2 SVGAGI. The CDR3 length is 14 residues. Trimming stripped 0 bases from V and 1 base from J, with 6 bases between. In DNA form, the CDR3 reads TGTGCCAGCAGTTACTCTTTCGGGAACACTGAAGCTTTCTTT. Its translation: CASSYSFGNTEAFF.

CDR3 residues: CASSSDRGVYEQYF. CDR3 bases: TGTGCCAGTAGTAGCGACAGAGGTGTTTACGAGCAGTACTTC. The V and J genes are TRBV19 and TRBJ2-7, with D possibly TRBD1 on 5 matching bases. The V end lost 4 bases, the J end lost 4 bases, and 14 bases lay between the germline ends. Germline V gives CDR1 LNHDA, CDR2 SQIVND (reference sequence). The CDR3 consists of 14 residues.

The rearrangement joins TRBV5-1 to TRBJ2-1, with 7 bases identical to TRBD2. The CDR3 length is 14 residues. CDR1 and CDR2 (germline): SGHRS, YFSETQ. J lost 5 bases, V lost 0 bases, and 2 bases had no gene match. In DNA, the CDR3 is TGCGCCAGCAGCTTGGAAGGGAGGGACAATGAGCAGTTCTTC. Translated, it gives CASSLEGRDNEQFF.

This clone was detected many times. The chain recombines TRBV11-1 with TRBJ1-6; 9 positions agree with TRBD1. The CDR3 spans 14 residues. Germline V gene lookup returns CDR1 SGHAT and CDR2 FQDESV (reference sequence). Trimming cost V 6 bases and J 10 bases; bases outside gene matches: 7. This CDR3 is CASSIPGQGSPLHF. The CDR3 nucleotides are TGTGCCAGCAGTATACCGGGACAGGGATCACCCCTCCACTTT.

This clone occurred a few times. Other DNA sequences within the sample encode an identical CDR3. The V call is TRBV28, the J call TRBJ1-2; no reliable D call. The CDR3 spans 11 residues. The V gene lost 6 bases and the J gene lost 7 bases, with 9 bases spanning the gap. Germline-derived CDR1 and CDR2 are MDHEN and SYDVKM. DNA of the CDR3: TGTGCCAGCAGCGACCGGGGTGGCTACACCTTC. Encoded protein: CASSDRGGYTF.

The rearrangement uses TRBV19 and TRBJ2-1; TRBD1 aligns across 8 bases. V dropped 3 bases and J dropped 2; count of bases not matched to a gene: 3. This CDR3 comprises 15 residues. CDR1 is LNHDA and CDR2 is SQIVND in the germline V gene (reference sequence). Here the CDR3 reads CASSIGQGAYNEQFF. The DNA for the CDR3 is TGTGCCAGTAGTATTGGACAGGGAGCCTACAATGAGCAGTTCTTC.

There are a few counts of this clone. The chain recombines TRBV20-1 with TRBJ1-5; D is perhaps TRBD1 (5 bases). This CDR3 comprises 16 residues. Germline V gene data show CDR1 as DFQATT and CDR2 as SNEGSKA (reference sequence). V was clipped by 3 bases and J by 2 bases, with 17 bases between them. CDR3: CSASLGDGVGNQPQHF. The CDR3 DNA follows: TGCAGTGCTAGTTTAGGGGATGGTGTGGGCAATCAGCCCCAGCATTTT.

The genes are TRBV24-1 and TRBJ2-3; D is unclear. V was trimmed by 3 bases and J by 8 bases, leaving 11 bases between them. Germline-derived CDR1 and CDR2 are KGHDR and SFDVKD. The CDR3 has 13 residues. The CDR3 is CATSDPHSFTQYF. CDR3 DNA sequence: TGTGCCACCAGTGATCCCCACTCGTTTACGCAGTATTTT.